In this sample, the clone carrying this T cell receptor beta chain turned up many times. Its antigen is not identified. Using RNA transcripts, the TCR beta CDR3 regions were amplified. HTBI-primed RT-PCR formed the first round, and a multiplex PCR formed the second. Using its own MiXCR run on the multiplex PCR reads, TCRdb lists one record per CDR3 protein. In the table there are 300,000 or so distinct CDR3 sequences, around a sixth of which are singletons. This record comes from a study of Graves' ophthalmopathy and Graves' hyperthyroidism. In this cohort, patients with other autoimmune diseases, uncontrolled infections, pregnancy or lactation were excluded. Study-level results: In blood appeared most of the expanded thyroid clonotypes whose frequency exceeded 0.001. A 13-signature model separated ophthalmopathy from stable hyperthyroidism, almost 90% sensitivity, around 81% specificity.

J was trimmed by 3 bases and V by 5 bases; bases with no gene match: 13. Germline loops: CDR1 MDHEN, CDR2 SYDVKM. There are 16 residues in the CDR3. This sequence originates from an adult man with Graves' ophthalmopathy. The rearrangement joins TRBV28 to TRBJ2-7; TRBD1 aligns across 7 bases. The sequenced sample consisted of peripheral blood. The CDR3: CASSPTTGMFGYEQYF. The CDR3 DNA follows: TGTGCCAGCAGTCCCACGACAGGGATGTTCGGCTACGAGCAGTACTTC.